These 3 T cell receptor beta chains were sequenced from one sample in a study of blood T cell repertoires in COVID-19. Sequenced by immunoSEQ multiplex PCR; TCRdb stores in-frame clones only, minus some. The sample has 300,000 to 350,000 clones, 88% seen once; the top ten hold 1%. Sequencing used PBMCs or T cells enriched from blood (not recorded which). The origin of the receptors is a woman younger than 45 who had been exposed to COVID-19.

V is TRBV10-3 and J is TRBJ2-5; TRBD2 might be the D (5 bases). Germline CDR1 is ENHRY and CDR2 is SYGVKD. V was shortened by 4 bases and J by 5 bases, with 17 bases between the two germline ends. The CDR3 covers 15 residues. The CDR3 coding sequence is TGTGCCATCAGTGGAAGAGCGGACGGACGGGAGACCCAGTACTTC. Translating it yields CAISGRADGRETQYF.

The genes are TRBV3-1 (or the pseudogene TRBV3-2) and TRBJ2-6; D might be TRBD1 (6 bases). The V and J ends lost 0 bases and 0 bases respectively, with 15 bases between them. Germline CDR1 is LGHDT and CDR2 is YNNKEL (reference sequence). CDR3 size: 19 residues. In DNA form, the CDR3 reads TGTGCCAGCAGCCAAGAAATATGGGACACGCTCTCTGGGGCCAACGTCCTGACTTTC. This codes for CASSQEIWDTLSGANVLTF.

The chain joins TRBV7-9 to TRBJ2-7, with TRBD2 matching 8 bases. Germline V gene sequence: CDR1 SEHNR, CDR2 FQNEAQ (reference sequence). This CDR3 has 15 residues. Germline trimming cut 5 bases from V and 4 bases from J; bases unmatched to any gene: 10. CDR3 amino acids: CASSPTAGAHYEQYF. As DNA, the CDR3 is TGTGCCAGCAGCCCCACAGCGGGAGCCCATTACGAGCAGTACTTC.